This entry lists 29 T cell receptor beta chains sequenced from one sample in a study of technical replicates of blood from a few donors. Profiled with immunoSEQ multiplex PCR; TCRdb holds only in-frame clones, not every one. The top ten hold roughly 10% of the sample, which has about 15,000 clones, 84% seen once. Sequenced input: PBMCs. These receptors originate from a human donor in good health.

This chain links TRBV13 with TRBJ2-3, with D maybe TRBD2 (6 bases). Between the trimmed V and J ends, which lost 5 bases and 0 bases, there was a span of 15 bases. This CDR3 is built from 16 residues. Germline CDR1 reads PRHDT; CDR2 reads FYEKMQ (reference sequence). The CDR3 protein is CASSPRGLASTDTQYF. CDR3 coding DNA: TGTGCCAGCAGCCCGAGGGGACTGGCCAGCACAGATACGCAGTATTTT.

The rearrangement uses TRBV9 and TRBJ2-7; TRBD1 matches 7 bases. The V gene's germline CDR1 is SGDLS and CDR2 YYNGEE. This CDR3 comprises 15 residues. Trimming removed 4 bases from V and 5 bases from J; junction bases left unmatched: 12. In nucleotides, the CDR3 is TGTGCCAGCAGCCTCAGGGGACAGTCCGGGGACGAGCAGTACTTC. Amino acid sequence: CASSLRGQSGDEQYF.

The V call is TRBV7-8, the J call TRBJ2-1; maybe TRBD1 (5 bases). Between the trimmed V and J ends, which lost 3 bases and 8 bases, there was a span of 20 bases. This CDR3 spans 16 amino acids. CDR1 is SGHVS and CDR2 is FQNEAQ in the germline V gene. CDR3 DNA sequence: TGTGCCAGCAGCTTCAAGCAGGGCCTAAAGGTGCATGAGCAGTTCTTC. As protein: CASSFKQGLKVHEQFF.

The V and J genes are TRBV29-1 and TRBJ2-7, with 7 bases aligning to TRBD2. Germline V CDR1 and CDR2: SQVTM, ANQGSEA. The CDR3 is 15 amino acids. Germline trimming cut 8 bases from V and 1 base from J; bases unmatched to any gene: 14. The CDR3 spells CSPGWRPGGSYEQYF. CDR3 nucleotide sequence: TGCAGCCCCGGCTGGAGACCCGGGGGGTCCTACGAGCAGTACTTC.

This clone was seen only once. This sequence joins TRBV6-5 and TRBJ2-1, with TRBD2 matching 7 bases. Germline V gene data show CDR1 as MNHEY and CDR2 as SVGAGI. The V gene end was trimmed by 2 bases and the J gene end by 0 bases; junction bases not matched to a gene: 4. This CDR3 is built from 16 residues. The CDR3 loop is CASSYASGSSYNEQFF. DNA of the CDR3: TGTGCCAGCAGTTACGCTAGCGGAAGCTCCTACAATGAGCAGTTCTTC.

CDR3 residues: CASGSVIAPSSYEQYF. In nucleotides, the CDR3 is TGTGCCAGCGGCTCCGTCATAGCCCCGAGCTCCTACGAGCAGTACTTC. The rearrangement joins TRBV27 to TRBJ2-7, with no clear D. CDR3 length: 16 residues. CDR1 is MNHEY, CDR2 SMNVEV, per germline (reference sequence). The V gene lost 8 bases and the J gene lost 0 bases, with 20 bases spanning the gap.

J is TRBJ2-5 and V is TRBV2; TRBD2 matches at 10 bases. Judging by the DNA end, TRBJ2-7 fits better; the J call may be wrong. The germline V gene has CDR1 SNHLY and CDR2 FYNNEI. The CDR3 extends over 15 amino acids. For the CDR3, the DNA is TGTGCCAGCATTTCGAGCACTAGCGGGATGAACGAGCAGTACTTC. It yields the protein CASISSTSGMNEQYF.

The V and J genes are TRBV5-5 and TRBJ2-2; D is uncertain. Germline V gives CDR1 SGHKS, CDR2 YYEKEE (reference sequence). CDR3 length equals 13 residues. V lost 2 bases and J lost 3, with 5 bases in between. For the CDR3, the DNA is TGTGCCAGCAGCTTCATAGACACCGGGGAGCTGTTTTTT. Protein: CASSFIDTGELFF.

The chain uses TRBV15 and TRBJ2-1, with 12 bases that match TRBD2. Germline CDR1 reads LNHNV; CDR2 reads YYDKDF (reference sequence). This CDR3 spans 18 amino acids. With 0 bases clipped from V and 4 bases from J, the junction kept 7 bases outside the gene matches. The CDR3: CATSRDEGLAGSYNEQFF. The CDR3 DNA sequence: TGTGCCACCAGCAGAGATGAAGGACTAGCGGGATCGTACAATGAGCAGTTCTTC.

The sample holds a few counts of this clone. The genes are TRBV6-4 and TRBJ2-3, with TRBD1 matching 10 bases. CDR3 length equals 15 residues. With 0 bases clipped from V and 4 bases from J, the junction kept 1 base outside the gene matches. Germline lookup yields CDR1 MRHNA and CDR2 SNTAGT. This CDR3 reads CASSDSTGGADTQYF. In nucleotides, the CDR3 is TGTGCCAGCAGTGACTCGACAGGGGGCGCAGATACGCAGTATTTT.

V gene TRBV7-2 combines with J gene TRBJ2-5, with 10 bases matching TRBD2. The ends lost 1 base at V and 4 bases at J; junction bases unmatched: 6. The CDR3 is 16 amino acids. CDR1 is SGHTA, CDR2 FQGNSA, per germline. Here the CDR3 reads CASSLGGAGGGETQYF. The CDR3 DNA is TGTGCCAGCAGCTTAGGGGGAGCGGGAGGGGGAGAGACCCAGTACTTC.

This clone was observed a few times. The chain joins TRBV30 to TRBJ1-5; D is unclear. The CDR3 covers 13 residues. The ends were cut back, 1 base at V and 0 bases at J, with 4 bases in the middle. From germline, CDR1 is GTSNPN and CDR2 SVGIG (reference sequence). This CDR3 is CAWSGNSNQPQHF. In DNA, the CDR3 is TGTGCCTGGAGTGGTAATAGCAATCAGCCCCAGCATTTT.

The chain is built from TRBV9 and TRBJ2-1, with TRBD2 matching 7 bases. The V gene's germline CDR1 is SGDLS and CDR2 YYNGEE. There are 15 residues in the CDR3. Trimming cost V 0 bases and J 2 bases; bases outside gene matches: 2. The CDR3, as DNA: TGTGCCAGCAGCGTAGGCGGGAGTACCTACAATGAGCAGTTCTTC. Translating it yields CASSVGGSTYNEQFF.

In its sample, this clone ranks as medium-sized. The genes are TRBV15 and TRBJ2-7; TRBD1 matches 7 bases. After removal of 5 bases from V and 0 bases from J, the junction contained 7 bases not matched to a gene. The CDR3 loop spans 15 amino acids. Germline-derived CDR1 and CDR2 are LNHNV and YYDKDF (reference sequence). CDR3 nucleotides: TGTGCCACCAGCGTGTTACGGGACAGCTCCTACGAGCAGTACTTC. This codes for CATSVLRDSSYEQYF. The whole variable domain, filled in from reference TRBV15 and TRBJ2-7, reads DAMVIQNPRYQVTQFGKPVTLSCSQTLNHNVMYWYQQKSSQAPKLLFHYYDKDFNNEADTPDNFQSRRPNTSFCFLDIRSPGLGDTAMYLCATSVLRDSSYEQYFGPGTRLTVT.

CDR3 nucleotides: TGTGCCAGCAGTGATGGAGGACAGGGGTGGAGCGAGCAGTACTTC. This codes for CASSDGGQGWSEQYF. The chain has TRBV6-1 and TRBJ2-7; 9 bases are shared with TRBD1. V shed 3 bases and J 6 bases; nucleotides not matched to a gene: 9. The CDR3 totals 15 residues. Germline CDR1 and CDR2: MNHNS and SASEGT.

The J gene is TRBJ2-1, the V gene TRBV11-2; the match to TRBD2 covers 8 bases. V lost 4 bases and J lost 2; bases outside the gene matches: 7. Per germline, CDR1 SGHAT and CDR2 FQNNGV. The CDR3 runs to 16 residues. CDR3 protein: CASSSVSGIPYNEQFF. The CDR3 DNA reads TGTGCCAGCAGCTCCGTTAGCGGGATCCCCTACAATGAGCAGTTCTTC.

The chain employs TRBV9 and TRBJ2-7, with D possibly being TRBD1 (7 bases). Germline V gives CDR1 SGDLS, CDR2 YYNGEE. Trimming removed 0 bases at V and 1 base at J, with 11 bases between. The CDR3 is made up of 15 amino acids. Here the CDR3 DNA reads TGTGCCAGCAGCGTAGGGAGGGGACAGTCCTACGAGCAGTACTTC. Protein sequence: CASSVGRGQSYEQYF.

The chain has TRBV27 and TRBJ2-5; 9 bases match TRBD1. V lost 4 bases, J lost 5 bases, and 11 bases stayed unmatched. The CDR3 sequence is 16 residues long. Germline CDR1 MNHEY, CDR2 SMNVEV (reference sequence). The CDR3 is CASSSGQGPGVETQYF. The CDR3 DNA reads TGTGCCAGCAGTTCGGGACAGGGACCTGGAGTGGAGACCCAGTACTTC.

The chain carries TRBV6-1 and TRBJ2-7; tentatively, D is TRBD1 (5 bases). Looked up from germline, CDR1 is MNHNS and CDR2 is SASEGT. The CDR3 runs 13 residues. Trimming removed 8 bases at V and 2 bases at J, with 13 bases between. The CDR3 sequence is CASSFGAPYEQYF. In DNA form, the CDR3 reads TGTGCCAGCTCCTTTGGGGCCCCCTACGAGCAGTACTTC.

The CDR3 DNA sequence: TGTGCCAGCAGTGTACCGACTTACGAGCAGTACTTC. Its translation: CASSVPTYEQYF. This chain links TRBV6-1 with TRBJ2-7; D uncertain. Between the trimmed V and J ends, which lost 4 bases and 4 bases, there was a span of 8 bases. The V gene's germline CDR1 is MNHNS and CDR2 SASEGT. The CDR3 is made up of 12 amino acids.

This clone was detected once. This rearrangement joins TRBV19 to TRBJ2-1; D gene unclear. Trimming stripped 4 bases from V and 3 bases from J, with 7 bases between. The CDR3 is made up of 13 amino acids. Germline assignment: CDR1 LNHDA and CDR2 SQIVND (reference sequence). The CDR3 DNA reads as TGTGCCAGTAGTACCACTGGCTACAATGAGCAGTTCTTC. Protein: CASSTTGYNEQFF.

The chain couples TRBV28 to TRBJ2-1; D is unresolved. The CDR3 is made up of 12 amino acids. Trimming removed 7 bases from V and 8 bases from J, with 12 bases in between. Germline CDR1 is MDHEN and CDR2 is SYDVKM. The DNA of the CDR3 is TGTGCCAGCACAGGCCCCACGGATGAGCAGTTCTTC. Encoded protein: CASTGPTDEQFF.

The chain links TRBV28 to TRBJ2-1, with 8 bases aligning to TRBD2. This CDR3 contains 19 residues. Germline values: CDR1 MDHEN, CDR2 SYDVKM. Trimming at V came to 1 base and at J to 10 bases, leaving 21 bases not matched to a gene. Here the CDR3 reads CASSLLTVGRGGRPGEQFF. The DNA for the CDR3 is TGTGCCAGCAGTTTATTAACGGTAGGGCGGGGCGGGAGGCCGGGGGAGCAGTTCTTC.

This chain joins TRBV28 and TRBJ2-5, with 12 bases fitting TRBD1. The CDR3 contains 15 residues. In germline, CDR1 is MDHEN, CDR2 SYDVKM. The J segment lost 5 bases and the V segment lost 4 bases, leaving 5 bases of the junction unmatched. CDR3: CASSSGTGGAETQYF. As DNA, the CDR3 is TGTGCCAGCAGTTCTGGGACAGGGGGCGCGGAGACCCAGTACTTC.

Only a few counts were recorded for this clone. This chain connects TRBV2 to TRBJ2-2; D remains unclear. CDR1 is SNHLY and CDR2 is FYNNEI in the germline V gene. V was pared by 2 bases and J by 2 bases, with 6 bases between. This CDR3 contains 14 residues. As DNA, the CDR3 is TGTGCCAGCAGTGAACCCTTTAACACCGGGGAGCTGTTTTTT. Residues: CASSEPFNTGELFF.

This chain uses TRBV2 with TRBJ1-1; 9 bases match TRBD1. This CDR3 contains 14 residues. Trimming removed 2 bases from V and 7 bases from J; junction bases left unmatched: 5. CDR1 is SNHLY, CDR2 FYNNEI, per germline. In DNA, the CDR3 is TGTGCCAGCAGTGAACGACAGGGGGAGGATGAAGCTTTCTTT. As protein: CASSERQGEDEAFF.

The V and J genes are TRBV28 and TRBJ1-5; D gene ambiguous. The CDR3 contains 15 residues. Trimming left V 4 bases short and J 6 bases short, with 16 bases between. Germline loops: CDR1 MDHEN, CDR2 SYDVKM. The DNA for the CDR3 is TGTGCCAGCAGTTCCCCCGGAGGGAAGGGTCAGCCCCAGCATTTT. Translation: CASSSPGGKGQPQHF.

This clone occurred once. DNA of the CDR3: TGTGCCTGGAGTACGGGACTAGCGGGATGGCCAGATACGCAGTATTTT. Protein product: CAWSTGLAGWPDTQYF. V usage is TRBV30 and J usage is TRBJ2-3; 13 positions agree with TRBD2. CDR3 length equals 16 residues. With V trimmed by 2 bases and J by 4 bases, 6 bases remained unmatched. CDR1 is GTSNPN and CDR2 is SVGIG in the germline V gene (reference sequence).

The rearrangement uses TRBV6-4 and TRBJ2-2; 8 nucleotides agree with TRBD2. CDR1 and CDR2 (germline): MRHNA, SNTAGT. Trimming took 5 bases from V and 4 from J; bases not matched to a gene: 0. There are 13 residues in the CDR3. This CDR3 reads CASSSGSTGELFF. The CDR3 DNA reads TGTGCCAGCAGTAGCGGGAGCACCGGGGAGCTGTTTTTT.